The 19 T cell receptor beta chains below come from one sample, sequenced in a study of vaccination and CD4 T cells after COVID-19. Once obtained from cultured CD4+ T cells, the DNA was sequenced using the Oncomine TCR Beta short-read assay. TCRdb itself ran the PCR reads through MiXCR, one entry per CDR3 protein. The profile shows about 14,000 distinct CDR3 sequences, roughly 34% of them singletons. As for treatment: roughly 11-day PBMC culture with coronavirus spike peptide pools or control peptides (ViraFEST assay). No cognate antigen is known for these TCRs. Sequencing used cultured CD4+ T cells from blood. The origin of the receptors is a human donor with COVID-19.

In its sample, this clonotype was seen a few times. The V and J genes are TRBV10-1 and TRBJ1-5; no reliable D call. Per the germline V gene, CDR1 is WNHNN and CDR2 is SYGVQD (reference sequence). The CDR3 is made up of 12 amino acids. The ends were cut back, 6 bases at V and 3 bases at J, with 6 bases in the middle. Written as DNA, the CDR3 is TGCGCCAGCAGGGGTGACAATCAGCCCCAGCATTTT. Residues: CASRGDNQPQHF.

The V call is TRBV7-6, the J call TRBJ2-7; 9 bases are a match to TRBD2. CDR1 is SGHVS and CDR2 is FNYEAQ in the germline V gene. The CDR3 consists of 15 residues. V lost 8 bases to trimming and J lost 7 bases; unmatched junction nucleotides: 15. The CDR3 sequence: CASAKRSAGGQEQYF. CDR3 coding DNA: TGTGCCAGCGCCAAGAGAAGTGCGGGGGGGCAAGAGCAGTACTTC.

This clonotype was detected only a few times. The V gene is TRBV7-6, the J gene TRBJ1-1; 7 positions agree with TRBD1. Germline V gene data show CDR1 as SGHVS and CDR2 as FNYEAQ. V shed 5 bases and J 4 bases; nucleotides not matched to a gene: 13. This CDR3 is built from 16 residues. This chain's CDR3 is CASSPAGNRGGTEAFF. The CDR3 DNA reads TGTGCCAGCAGCCCAGCTGGGAACAGGGGAGGCACTGAAGCTTTCTTT.

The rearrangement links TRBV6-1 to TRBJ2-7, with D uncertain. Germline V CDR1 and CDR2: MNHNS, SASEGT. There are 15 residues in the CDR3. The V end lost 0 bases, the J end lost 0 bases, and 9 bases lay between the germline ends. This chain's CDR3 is CASSEALPSSYEQYF. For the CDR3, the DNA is TGTGCCAGCAGTGAAGCACTTCCAAGCTCCTACGAGCAGTACTTC.

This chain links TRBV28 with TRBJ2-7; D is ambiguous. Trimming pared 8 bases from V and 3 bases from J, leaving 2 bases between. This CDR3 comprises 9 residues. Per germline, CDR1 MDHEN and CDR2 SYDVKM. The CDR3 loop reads CASGYEQYF. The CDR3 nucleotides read TGTGCCAGCGGCTACGAGCAGTACTTC.

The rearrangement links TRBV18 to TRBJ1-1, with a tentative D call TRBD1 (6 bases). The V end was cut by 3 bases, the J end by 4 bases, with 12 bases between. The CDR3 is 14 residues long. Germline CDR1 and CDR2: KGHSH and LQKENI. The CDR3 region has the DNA TGTGCCAGCTCACCGCAGGGGCTCGGCACTGAAGCTTTCTTT. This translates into CASSPQGLGTEAFF. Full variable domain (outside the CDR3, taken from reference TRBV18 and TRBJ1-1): NAGVMQNPRHLVRRRGQEARLRCSPMKGHSHVYWYRQLPEEGLKFMVYLQKENIIDESGMPKERFSAEFPKEGPSILRIQQVVRGDSAAYFCASSPQGLGTEAFFGQGTRLTVV.

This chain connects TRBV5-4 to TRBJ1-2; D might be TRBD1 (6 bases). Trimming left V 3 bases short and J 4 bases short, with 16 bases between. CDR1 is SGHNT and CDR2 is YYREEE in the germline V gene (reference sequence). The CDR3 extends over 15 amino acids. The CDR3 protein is CASSSPGGQPYGYTF. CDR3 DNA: TGTGCCAGCAGCTCCCCAGGCGGACAGCCCTATGGCTACACCTTC.

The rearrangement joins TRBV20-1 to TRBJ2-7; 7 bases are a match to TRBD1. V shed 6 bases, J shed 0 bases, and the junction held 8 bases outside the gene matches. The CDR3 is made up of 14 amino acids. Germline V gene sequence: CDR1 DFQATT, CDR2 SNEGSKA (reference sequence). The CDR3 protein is CSAPPAGGSYEQYF. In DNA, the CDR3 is TGCAGTGCGCCCCCGGCAGGGGGCTCCTACGAGCAGTACTTC.

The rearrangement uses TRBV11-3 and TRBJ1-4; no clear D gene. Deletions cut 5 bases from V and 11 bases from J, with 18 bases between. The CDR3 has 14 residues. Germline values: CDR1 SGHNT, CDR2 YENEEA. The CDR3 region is CASSPGRISGKLFF. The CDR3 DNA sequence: TGTGCCAGCAGCCCTGGTCGGATATCCGGGAAACTGTTTTTT.

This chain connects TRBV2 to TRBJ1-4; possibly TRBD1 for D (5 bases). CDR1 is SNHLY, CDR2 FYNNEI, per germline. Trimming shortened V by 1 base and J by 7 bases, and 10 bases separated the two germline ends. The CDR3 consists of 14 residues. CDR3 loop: CASSEEGVGEKLFF. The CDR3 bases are TGTGCCAGCAGTGAAGAAGGGGTGGGTGAAAAACTGTTTTTT.

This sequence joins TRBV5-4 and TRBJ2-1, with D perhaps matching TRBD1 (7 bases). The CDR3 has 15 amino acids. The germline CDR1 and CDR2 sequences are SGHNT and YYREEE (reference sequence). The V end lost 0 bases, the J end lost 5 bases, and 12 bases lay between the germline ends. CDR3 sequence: CASSLGRGANNEQFF. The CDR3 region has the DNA TGTGCCAGCAGCTTGGGCAGGGGGGCAAACAATGAGCAGTTCTTC.

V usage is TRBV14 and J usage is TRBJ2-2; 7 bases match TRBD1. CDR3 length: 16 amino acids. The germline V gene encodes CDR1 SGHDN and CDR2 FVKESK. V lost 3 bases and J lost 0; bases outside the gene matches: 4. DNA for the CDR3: TGTGCCAGCAGCCATACCGGGACAGCGAACACCGGGGAGCTGTTTTTT. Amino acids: CASSHTGTANTGELFF.

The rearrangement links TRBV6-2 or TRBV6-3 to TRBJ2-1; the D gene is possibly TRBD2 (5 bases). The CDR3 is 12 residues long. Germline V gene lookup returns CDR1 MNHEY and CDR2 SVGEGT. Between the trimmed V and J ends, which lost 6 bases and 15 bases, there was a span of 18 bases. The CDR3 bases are TGTGCCAGCAGGCCCGGACTCCCCCTTTGGTTCTTC. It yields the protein CASRPGLPLWFF.

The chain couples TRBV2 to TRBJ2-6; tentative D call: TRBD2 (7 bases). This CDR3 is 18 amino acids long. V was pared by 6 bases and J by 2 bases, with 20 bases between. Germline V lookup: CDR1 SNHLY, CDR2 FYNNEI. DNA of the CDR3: TGTGCCAGCAGCATTTTTCGGGGGGCGATTGCTGGGGCCAACGTCCTGACTTTC. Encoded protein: CASSIFRGAIAGANVLTF.

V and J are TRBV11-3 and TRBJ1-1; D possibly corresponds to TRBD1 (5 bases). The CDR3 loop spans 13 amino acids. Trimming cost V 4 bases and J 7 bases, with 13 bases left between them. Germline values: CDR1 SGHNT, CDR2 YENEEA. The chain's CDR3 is CASSSDGGGEAFF. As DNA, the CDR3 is TGTGCCAGCAGCTCGGACGGTGGGGGTGAAGCTTTCTTT.

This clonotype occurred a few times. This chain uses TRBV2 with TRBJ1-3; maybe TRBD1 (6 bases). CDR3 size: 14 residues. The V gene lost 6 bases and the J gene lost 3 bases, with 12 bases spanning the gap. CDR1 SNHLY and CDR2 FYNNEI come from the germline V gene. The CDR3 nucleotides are TGTGCCAGCAGGGCCGGGGGGCTTGGAAACACCATATATTTT. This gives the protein CASRAGGLGNTIYF.

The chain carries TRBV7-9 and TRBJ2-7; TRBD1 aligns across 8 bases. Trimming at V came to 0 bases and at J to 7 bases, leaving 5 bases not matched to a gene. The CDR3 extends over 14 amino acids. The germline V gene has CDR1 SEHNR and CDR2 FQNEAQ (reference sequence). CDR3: CASSLASQGDEQYF. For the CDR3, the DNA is TGTGCCAGCAGCTTAGCATCACAGGGGGATGAGCAGTACTTC.

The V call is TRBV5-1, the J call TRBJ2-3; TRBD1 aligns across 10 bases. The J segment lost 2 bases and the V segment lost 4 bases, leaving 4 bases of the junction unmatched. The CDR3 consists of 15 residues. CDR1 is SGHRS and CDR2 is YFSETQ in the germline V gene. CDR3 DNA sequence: TGCGCCAGCAGCGCGGGGACAGGGGCCACAGATACGCAGTATTTT. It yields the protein CASSAGTGATDTQYF.

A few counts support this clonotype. The CDR3 protein is CASNPTGQGVGRAFF. The CDR3 nucleotides are TGTGCCAGCAATCCAACGGGACAGGGGGTAGGAAGAGCTTTCTTT. This chain uses TRBV6-1 with TRBJ1-1; 11 bases line up with TRBD1. CDR3 length equals 15 residues. Germline V gene data show CDR1 as MNHNS and CDR2 as SASEGT. V was pared by 7 bases and J by 10 bases, with 14 bases of the junction left unmatched.